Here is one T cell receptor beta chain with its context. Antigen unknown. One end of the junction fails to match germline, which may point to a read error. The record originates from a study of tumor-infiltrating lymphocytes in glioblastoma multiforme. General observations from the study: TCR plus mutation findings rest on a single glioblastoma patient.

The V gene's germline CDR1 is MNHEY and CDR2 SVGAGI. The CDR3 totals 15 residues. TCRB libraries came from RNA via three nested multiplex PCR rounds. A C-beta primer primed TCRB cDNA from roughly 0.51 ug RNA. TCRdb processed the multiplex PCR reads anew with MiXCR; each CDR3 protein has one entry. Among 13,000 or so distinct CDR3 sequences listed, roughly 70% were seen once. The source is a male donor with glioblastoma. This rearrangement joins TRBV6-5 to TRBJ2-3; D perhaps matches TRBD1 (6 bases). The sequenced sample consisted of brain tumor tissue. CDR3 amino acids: CASSPGTCSTDRQYF. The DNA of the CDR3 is TGTGCCAGCAGCCCCGGGACATGTAGCACAGATAGGCAGTATTTT.